Each of the 18 T cell receptor beta chains below was sequenced from the same sample in a study of synovial regulatory T cells in juvenile arthritis. Repertoires were generated with immunoSEQ multiplex PCR, while TCRdb's copy carries only in-frame clones and drops some. The table lists approximately 7,100 clones. The sample was Treg cells from blood. This sample's subset: remaining (HLA-DR-negative) circulating blood Treg cells. Receptor source: a donor younger than 30 with juvenile idiopathic arthritis.

This chain uses TRBV6-1 with TRBJ2-7; without DNA, the TCRdb call of TRBD1 cannot be checked. The germline V gene encodes CDR1 MNHNS and CDR2 SASEGT. The CDR3 has 14 amino acids. DNA is not on record. This chain's CDR3 is CASRRQKEFYEQYF.

This clone is deemed medium-sized by its frequency. This chain joins TRBV7-8 and TRBJ1-2. There are 13 residues in the CDR3. No DNA sequence is on record. Germline V gene data show CDR1 as SGHVS and CDR2 as FQNEAQ. CDR3 protein: CASSLVGRSDYTF. The variable domain in full, completed from reference TRBV7-8 and TRBJ1-2, reads GAGVSQSPRYKVAKRGQDVALRCDPISGHVSLFWYQQALGQGPEFLTYFQNEAQLDKSGLPSDRFFAERPEGSVSTLKIQRTQQEDSAVYLCASSLVGRSDYTFGSGTRLTVV.

The CDR3 reads CATSPGHPRSGANVLTF. The chain combines TRBV15 with TRBJ2-6; the D gene TCRdb calls, TRBD1, cannot be checked with no DNA. The germline V gene has CDR1 LNHNV and CDR2 YYDKDF (reference sequence). The CDR3 sequence is 17 residues long. No DNA has been recorded. Full variable domain (outside the CDR3, taken from reference TRBV15 and TRBJ2-6): DAMVIQNPRYQVTQFGKPVTLSCSQTLNHNVMYWYQQKSSQAPKLLFHYYDKDFNNEADTPDNFQSRRPNTSFCFLDIRSPGLGDTAMYLCATSPGHPRSGANVLTFGAGSRLTVL.

The chain's CDR3 is CASSGRVNQPQHF. The rearrangement links TRBV5-8 to TRBJ1-5. CDR1 SGHTS and CDR2 YDEGEE come from the germline V gene. This CDR3 contains 13 residues. DNA is not on record.

The chain joins TRBV18 to TRBJ2-7. Germline V CDR1 and CDR2: KGHSH, LQKENI. This CDR3 has 14 residues. The DNA is unrecorded. The chain's CDR3 is CASSRRESPYEQYF.

This chain uses TRBV6-6 with TRBJ2-7; checking the TCRdb D call of TRBD2 is not possible without DNA. Germline V CDR1 and CDR2: MNHNY, SVGAGI (reference sequence). The CDR3 is 12 amino acids. No DNA appears here. The CDR3 sequence is CASSYGRDEQYF.

The chain combines TRBV7-9 with TRBJ1-1. The V gene's germline CDR1 is SEHNR and CDR2 FQNEAQ (reference sequence). The CDR3 is 17 residues long. No DNA sequence was recorded. CDR3 amino acids: CASSLVGGSVRGTEAFF. The full variable domain, with the rest looked up from reference TRBV7-9 and TRBJ1-1, is DTGVSQNPRHKITKRGQNVTFRCDPISEHNRLYWYRQTLGQGPEFLTYFQNEAQLEKSRLLSDRFSAERPKGSFSTLEIQRTEQGDSAMYLCASSLVGGSVRGTEAFFGQGTRLTVV.

The chain couples TRBV28 to TRBJ2-3; absent DNA, TCRdb's TRBD2 call cannot be checked. This CDR3 region has 15 residues. The coding DNA is unavailable. The germline gives CDR1 MDHEN, CDR2 SYDVKM. The CDR3 is CASSLRTSLTDTQYF. The full variable domain, its missing parts supplied by reference TRBV28 and TRBJ2-3, is DVKVTQSSRYLVKRTGEKVFLECVQDMDHENMFWYRQDPGLGLRLIYFSYDVKMKEKGDIPEGYSVSREKKERFSLILESASTNQTSMYLCASSLRTSLTDTQYFGPGTRLTVL.

This chain links TRBV4-2 with TRBJ2-6. Germline values: CDR1 LGHNA, CDR2 YNFKEQ. The CDR3 spans 14 residues. The nucleotide record is missing. CDR3 in amino acids: CASSQETGANVLTF.

The gene calls are TRBV4-3 and TRBJ2-7; the D call from TCRdb, TRBD1, cannot be confirmed without DNA. In germline, CDR1 is LGHNA, CDR2 YSLEER. This CDR3 has 15 residues. Only the protein is available. The CDR3 sequence: CASSQAGTGYYEQYF.

V is TRBV6-6 and J is TRBJ1-5. The CDR3 is 13 residues long. No DNA is given. Germline CDR1 MNHNY, CDR2 SVGAGI (reference sequence). The CDR3 loop reads CASSYRSNQPQHF.

The rearrangement joins TRBV10-3 to TRBJ1-1. The CDR3 is 13 residues long. The record lacks a DNA sequence. Germline V gene sequence: CDR1 ENHRY, CDR2 SYGVKD. The CDR3 loop is CAISDITHTEAFF.

The chain links TRBV7-2 to TRBJ2-2; without DNA, the TCRdb call of TRBD2 cannot be checked. CDR1 is SGHTA and CDR2 is FQGNSA in the germline V gene. CDR3 length equals 17 residues. DNA is not on record. The CDR3 here is CASSYHGLAGGTGELFF. Drawing the rest from reference TRBV7-2 and TRBJ2-2, the complete variable domain is GAGVSQSPSNKVTEKGKDVELRCDPISGHTALYWYRQSLGQGLEFLIYFQGNSAPDKSGLPSDRFSAERTGGSVSTLTIQRTQQEDSAVYLCASSYHGLAGGTGELFFGEGSRLTVL.

J is TRBJ2-7 and V is TRBV5-1; TCRdb gives TRBD2 as the D gene, but with no DNA this cannot be confirmed. CDR3 length equals 13 residues. No DNA accompanies this entry. Germline CDR1 reads SGHRS; CDR2 reads YFSETQ. This CDR3 reads CASSKRGGYEQYF.

This clone registers medium-sized by frequency. J is TRBJ2-1 and V is TRBV6-6; checking the TCRdb D call of TRBD2 is not possible without DNA. The CDR3 covers 15 residues. The coding DNA is unavailable. CDR1 and CDR2 from the germline V gene are MNHNY and SVGAGI (reference sequence). The CDR3 here is CASSYSRSWDNEQFF.

This rearrangement joins TRBV19 to TRBJ1-5; the TCRdb D gene call, TRBD1, has no DNA to confirm it. Looked up from germline, CDR1 is LNHDA and CDR2 is SQIVND (reference sequence). The CDR3 contains 16 residues. No coding sequence is recorded. The CDR3 is CASSIYKTGRNQPQHF.

The rearrangement joins TRBV14 to TRBJ1-3. CDR3 length: 14 residues. The record lacks a DNA sequence. From germline, CDR1 is SGHDN and CDR2 FVKESK. The CDR3 region is CASSRDLSGNTIYF.

The chain employs TRBV4-1 and TRBJ1-1. Germline CDR1 and CDR2: MGHRA and YSYEKL. The CDR3 length is 16 residues. No DNA sequence is on record. The CDR3 loop is CASSQGRAQTNTEAFF.